These 4 T cell receptor beta chains originate from one sample sequenced in a study of human T cells and chemical hapten exposure. It was unfractionated whole blood from which total RNA was extracted. TCRdb called the 5' RACE reads again in MiXCR, with one record for every CDR3 protein. Of roughly 120,000 distinct CDR3 sequences detected, around 20% appear once; the ten largest clones hold 2.5% to 3.5%. These receptor sequences come from a human donor in good health.

This clonotype was detected a few times. V gene TRBV27 combines with J gene TRBJ2-3; D gene ambiguous. This CDR3 has 13 residues. The germline gives CDR1 MNHEY, CDR2 SMNVEV (reference sequence). Trimming cost V 5 bases and J 6 bases, with 12 bases left between them. The CDR3 region has the DNA TGTGCCAGCAGTATAGTTGTTTCGGATACGCAGTATTTT. Translating it yields CASSIVVSDTQYF.

This clonotype came up a few times. Here the CDR3 reads CASSGGTSEGTDTQYF. CDR3 in DNA: TGTGCCAGCAGCGGGGGGACTAGCGAGGGGACAGATACGCAGTATTTT. This rearrangement joins TRBV28 to TRBJ2-3; 10 bases align to TRBD2. The junction had 9 bases not matched to a gene; V was cut back by 6 bases and J by 3 bases. The CDR3 sequence is 16 residues long. From germline, CDR1 is MDHEN and CDR2 SYDVKM.

This clonotype has just a few counts. V is TRBV13 and J is TRBJ1-2, with 7 nucleotides matching TRBD1. With 8 bases clipped from V and 4 bases from J, the junction kept 10 bases outside the gene matches. The CDR3 is made up of 14 amino acids. The V gene's germline CDR1 is PRHDT and CDR2 FYEKMQ (reference sequence). This chain's CDR3 is CASRRGQGVYGYTF. The CDR3 nucleotides are TGTGCCAGCCGCCGAGGCCAGGGGGTCTATGGCTACACCTTC.

V is TRBV5-1 and J is TRBJ2-2; 10 bases align to TRBD1. CDR3 length: 16 residues. Trimming took 6 bases from V and 6 from J; bases not matched to a gene: 11. Germline V lookup: CDR1 SGHRS, CDR2 YFSETQ. The chain's CDR3 is CASNLLGTGAAGELFF. The CDR3 DNA reads TGCGCCAGCAACCTGCTCGGGACAGGGGCAGCCGGGGAGCTGTTTTTT. The complete variable domain, with remaining parts taken from reference TRBV5-1 and TRBJ2-2, reads KAGVTQTPRYLIKTRGQQVTLSCSPISGHRSVSWYQQTPGQGLQFLFEYFSETQRNKGNFPGRFSGRQFSNSRSEMNVSTLELGDSALYLCASNLLGTGAAGELFFGEGSRLTVL.